The clone carrying this T cell receptor beta chain was seen only a few times. Its antigen is unknown. Germline-derived CDR1 and CDR2 are SGDLS and YYNGEE. Trimming pared 7 bases from V and 4 bases from J, leaving 14 bases between. The CDR3 runs 14 residues. Each CDR3 protein gets one entry after TCRdb re-called the 5' RACE reads with MiXCR. The data show 650,000 to 800,000 distinct CDR3 sequences, roughly 19% seen once. The data are from a study of CD8 T cells in ankylosing spondylitis. Findings and limits, study-wide: Blood of patients with ankylosing spondylitis appeared to be characterized by a TCR beta motif of several highly homologous variants.

Material for sequencing was blood, either unsorted or a sorted T cell fraction (not recorded which). The chain links TRBV9 to TRBJ2-2; D gene unclear. This receptor was obtained from a male donor with ankylosing spondylitis. The CDR3 sequence is CASSIGDGTGELFF. The DNA of the CDR3 is TGTGCCAGCTCTATTGGCGACGGCACCGGGGAGCTGTTTTTT.